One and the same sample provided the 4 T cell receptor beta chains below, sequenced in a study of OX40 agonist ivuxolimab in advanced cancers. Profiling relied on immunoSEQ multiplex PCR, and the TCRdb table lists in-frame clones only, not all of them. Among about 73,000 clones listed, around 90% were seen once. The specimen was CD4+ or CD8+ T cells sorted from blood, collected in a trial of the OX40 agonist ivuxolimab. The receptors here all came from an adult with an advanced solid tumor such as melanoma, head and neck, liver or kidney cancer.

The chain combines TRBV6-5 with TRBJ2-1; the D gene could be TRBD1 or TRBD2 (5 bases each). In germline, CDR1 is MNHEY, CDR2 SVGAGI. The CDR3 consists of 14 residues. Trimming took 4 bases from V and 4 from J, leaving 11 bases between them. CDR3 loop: CASSFGGAYNEQFF. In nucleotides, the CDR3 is TGTGCCAGCAGTTTTGGGGGAGCATACAATGAGCAGTTCTTC.

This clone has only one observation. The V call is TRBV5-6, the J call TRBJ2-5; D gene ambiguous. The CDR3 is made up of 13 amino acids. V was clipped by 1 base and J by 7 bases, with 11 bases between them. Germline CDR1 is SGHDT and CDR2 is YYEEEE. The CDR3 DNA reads TGTGCCAGCAGCTTGCGTCTAATTGGGACCCAGTACTTC. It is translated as CASSLRLIGTQYF.

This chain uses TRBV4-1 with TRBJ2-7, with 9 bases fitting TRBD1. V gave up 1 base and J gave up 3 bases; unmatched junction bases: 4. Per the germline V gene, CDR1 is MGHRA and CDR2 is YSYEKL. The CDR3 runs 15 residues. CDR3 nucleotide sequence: TGCGCCAGCAGCCAAGGGACAGGGGAATACTACGAGCAGTACTTC. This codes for CASSQGTGEYYEQYF.

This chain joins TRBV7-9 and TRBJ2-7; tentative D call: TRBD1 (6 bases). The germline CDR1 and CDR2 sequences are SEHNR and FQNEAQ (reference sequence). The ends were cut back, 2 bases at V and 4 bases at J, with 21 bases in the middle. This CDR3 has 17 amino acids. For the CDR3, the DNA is TGTGCCAGCAGCTTAATGCCAGGGGATTCAATTTCGTACGAGCAGTACTTC. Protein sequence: CASSLMPGDSISYEQYF.